The 18 T cell receptor beta chains reported below all come from one sample, sequenced in a study of cytomegalovirus exposure and HLA in healthy donors (dated by TCRdb to about 2017). Receptor libraries were prepared by the immunoSEQ multiplex PCR assay. For the multiplex PCR, a mixture combining 60 forward primers for TCR Vbeta segments and 13 reverse primers for TCR Jbeta segments was used. TCRdb took over this immuneACCESS table, retaining in-frame rearrangements with V and J assigned. Such tables are incomplete; in checked studies, under half of the missing clones stem from an unresolved V gene, and the remainder is unexplained. This sample lists about 140,000 clones; about 78% were detected once. 2.5% to 3.5% of the sample rests with the top ten. The sample consisted of PBMCs. The receptors were sampled from a male donor in good health and CMV-seronegative.

The CDR3 DNA follows: TGTGCCAGCAGGGGGGCTAGCGGGGAGTTCTTC. This sequence encodes CASRGASGEFF. The chain links TRBV6-5 to TRBJ2-1; 9 positions match TRBD2. The CDR3 runs to 11 residues. Per germline, CDR1 MNHEY and CDR2 SVGAGI. J lost 14 bases, V lost 6 bases, and 5 bases had no gene match.

The count of this clone is one. The V gene is TRBV14, the J gene TRBJ2-3; no clear D. Germline CDR1 reads SGHDN; CDR2 reads FVKESK. V lost 2 bases to trimming and J lost 13 bases, with 16 bases between them. The CDR3 sequence is 13 residues long. For the CDR3, the DNA is TGTGCCAGCAGCCAAAGTAAATCTCCCCAGAAGTATTTT. This encodes CASSQSKSPQKYF.

The chain carries TRBV6-4 and TRBJ1-1, with no clear D. V was clipped by 4 bases and J by 8 bases, with 11 bases between them. Germline assignment: CDR1 MRHNA and CDR2 SNTAGT. The CDR3 loop spans 12 amino acids. CDR3 coding DNA: TGTGCCAGCAGTGCAACCTCGGGGGAAGCTTTCTTT. Its translation is CASSATSGEAFF.

The genes are TRBV4-2 and TRBJ1-1; D call uncertain. V shed 0 bases and J shed 5 bases, with 16 bases lying between them. This CDR3 comprises 16 residues. Germline V gene data show CDR1 as LGHNA and CDR2 as YNFKEQ. The chain's CDR3 is CASSQERAPVSTEAFF. CDR3 nucleotides: TGTGCCAGCAGCCAAGAGAGGGCCCCGGTATCAACTGAAGCTTTCTTT.

The CDR3 nucleotides are TGTGCCAGCAGCCCAACAGTCGGGGCAGATACGCAGTATTTT. Translation gives CASSPTVGADTQYF. This chain uses TRBV7-8 with TRBJ2-3; maybe TRBD2 (5 bases). This CDR3 is built from 14 residues. V was trimmed by 5 bases and J by 4 bases, leaving 13 bases between them. Germline V gene data show CDR1 as SGHVS and CDR2 as FQNEAQ. Drawing the rest from reference TRBV7-8 and TRBJ2-3, the complete variable domain is GAGVSQSPRYKVAKRGQDVALRCDPISGHVSLFWYQQALGQGPEFLTYFQNEAQLDKSGLPSDRFFAERPEGSVSTLKIQRTQQEDSAVYLCASSPTVGADTQYFGPGTRLTVL.

The chain links TRBV10-3 to TRBJ2-3; tentative D call: TRBD2 (7 bases). The CDR3 runs to 14 residues. Looked up from germline, CDR1 is ENHRY and CDR2 is SYGVKD. V lost 7 bases and J 3 bases, leaving 14 bases between the germline ends. The chain's CDR3 is CAINNGGQTDTQYF. The CDR3 DNA reads TGTGCCATCAATAACGGGGGGCAAACAGATACGCAGTATTTT.

The V gene is TRBV21-1, the J gene TRBJ2-7; the D call in the table, TRBD2, was not verified against the DNA. TRBV21-1 is an annotated pseudogene. The CDR3 length is 15 residues. CDR3 coding DNA: TGTGCCAGCAGCAAAGGGAAACTAGCGGGGATTGAGCAGTACTTC. It encodes CASSKGKLAGIEQYF.

The genes are TRBV5-1 and TRBJ1-4; the D gene is possibly TRBD1 (5 bases). From germline, CDR1 is SGHRS and CDR2 YFSETQ. V was cut by 2 bases and J by 5 bases, with 19 bases left in between. The CDR3 is 17 residues long. CDR3 in DNA: TGCGCCAGCAGCTTAGGGGTAATTGGGCCGAAGAATGAAAAACTGTTTTTT. As protein: CASSLGVIGPKNEKLFF. Supplemented by reference TRBV5-1 and TRBJ1-4, the full variable domain reads KAGVTQTPRYLIKTRGQQVTLSCSPISGHRSVSWYQQTPGQGLQFLFEYFSETQRNKGNFPGRFSGRQFSNSRSEMNVSTLELGDSALYLCASSLGVIGPKNEKLFFGSGTQLSVL.

The CDR3: CAISESRPGETQYF. CDR3 bases: TGTGCCATCAGTGAGTCGAGGCCCGGGGAGACCCAGTACTTC. The chain recombines TRBV10-3 with TRBJ2-5; D not resolved. Germline-derived CDR1 and CDR2 are ENHRY and SYGVKD. Trimming removed 0 bases from V and 5 bases from J, with 10 bases in between. The length of the CDR3 is 14 residues.

This rearrangement joins TRBV11-1 to TRBJ2-3; D is possibly TRBD1 (6 bases). Deletions cut 7 bases from V and 0 bases from J, with 17 bases between. The CDR3 has 16 amino acids. Germline values: CDR1 SGHAT, CDR2 FQDESV (reference sequence). The CDR3 nucleotides are TGTGCCAGCACCTCCTTCGGACAGCTAAGCACAGATACGCAGTATTTT. Its protein product is CASTSFGQLSTDTQYF.

The V and J genes are TRBV25-1 and TRBJ2-1, with 7 bases identical to TRBD2. The CDR3 runs 16 residues. The germline gives CDR1 MGHDK, CDR2 SYGVNS. The ends lost 0 bases at V and 8 bases at J; junction bases unmatched: 10. The CDR3 DNA follows: TGTGCCAGCAGTGAATATGGCTCGCGGGAGAGGTATGAGCAGTTCTTC. Amino acid sequence: CASSEYGSRERYEQFF.

This clone occurred a few times. V gene TRBV25-1 combines with J gene TRBJ2-2; weak D call: TRBD1 (6 bases). The CDR3 has 14 residues. The V gene lost 5 bases and the J gene lost 1 base, with 8 bases spanning the gap. Germline values: CDR1 MGHDK, CDR2 SYGVNS. The CDR3 DNA is TGTGCCAGCAGTTCACAGGGGAACACCGGGGAGCTGTTTTTT. It encodes CASSSQGNTGELFF. Full variable domain (outside the CDR3, taken from reference TRBV25-1 and TRBJ2-2): EADIYQTPRYLVIGTGKKITLECSQTMGHDKMYWYQQDPGMELHLIHYSYGVNSTEKGDLSSESTVSRIRTEHFPLTLESARPSHTSQYLCASSSQGNTGELFFGEGSRLTVL.

V usage is TRBV6-6 and J usage is TRBJ2-3, with D maybe TRBD1 (6 bases). V dropped 5 bases and J dropped 5 bases, with 14 bases sitting between them. Per the germline V gene, CDR1 is MNHNY and CDR2 is SVGAGI (reference sequence). CDR3 length: 14 amino acids. The CDR3 protein is CASSPAMTGDTQYF. In DNA, the CDR3 is TGTGCCAGCAGTCCAGCGATGACAGGAGATACGCAGTATTTT.

In its sample, this clone was seen a few times. V and J are TRBV27 and TRBJ1-2, with unresolved D. The CDR3 runs to 14 residues. Germline V lookup: CDR1 MNHEY, CDR2 SMNVEV (reference sequence). V was clipped by 2 bases and J by 6 bases, with 13 bases between them. CDR3 sequence reads: CASSLSQVGDGYTF. The DNA for the CDR3 is TGTGCCAGCAGTTTAAGCCAGGTGGGAGATGGCTACACCTTC.

This clone was recorded a few times. The chain carries TRBV11-3 and TRBJ1-4; perhaps TRBD1 as D (6 bases). The ends were cut back, 1 base at V and 10 bases at J, with 13 bases in the middle. The germline CDR1 and CDR2 sequences are SGHNT and YENEEA. This CDR3 is 14 amino acids long. The CDR3 region is CASSLARGSGKLFF. The CDR3 nucleotides are TGTGCCAGCAGCTTAGCCAGGGGATCGGGAAAACTGTTTTTT.

The chain joins TRBV9 to TRBJ2-7, with TRBD2 as a possible D gene (6 bases). The V end was cut by 8 bases, the J end by 6 bases, with 12 bases between. CDR1 and CDR2 from the germline V gene are SGDLS and YYNGEE. This CDR3 has 11 residues. CDR3 amino acids: CASGGAGEQYF. The CDR3 bases are TGTGCCAGTGGAGGGGCTGGCGAGCAGTACTTC.

The CDR3, as DNA: TGTGCCAGCAGCTCAACTAGCGGTGAAATTTACAATGAGCAGTTCTTC. Its translation: CASSSTSGEIYNEQFF. The rearrangement joins TRBV5-4 to TRBJ2-1; 8 bases align to TRBD2. With 3 bases clipped from V and 4 bases from J, the junction kept 9 bases outside the gene matches. The CDR3 has 16 amino acids. Germline CDR1 reads SGHNT; CDR2 reads YYREEE (reference sequence). The whole variable domain, filled in from reference TRBV5-4 and TRBJ2-1, reads ETGVTQSPTHLIKTRGQQVTLRCSSQSGHNTVSWYQQALGQGPQFIFQYYREEENGRGNFPPRFSGLQFPNYSSELNVNALELDDSALYLCASSSTSGEIYNEQFFGPGTRLTVL.

The V call is TRBV9, the J call TRBJ1-2, with TRBD1 as a possible D gene (6 bases). The CDR3 has 16 amino acids. V shed 1 base and J shed 1 base, with 14 bases lying between them. Germline lookup yields CDR1 SGDLS and CDR2 YYNGEE. CDR3 DNA: TGTGCCAGCAGCGTACCGCGGCAGGGGAGTAACTATGGCTACACCTTC. This codes for CASSVPRQGSNYGYTF.